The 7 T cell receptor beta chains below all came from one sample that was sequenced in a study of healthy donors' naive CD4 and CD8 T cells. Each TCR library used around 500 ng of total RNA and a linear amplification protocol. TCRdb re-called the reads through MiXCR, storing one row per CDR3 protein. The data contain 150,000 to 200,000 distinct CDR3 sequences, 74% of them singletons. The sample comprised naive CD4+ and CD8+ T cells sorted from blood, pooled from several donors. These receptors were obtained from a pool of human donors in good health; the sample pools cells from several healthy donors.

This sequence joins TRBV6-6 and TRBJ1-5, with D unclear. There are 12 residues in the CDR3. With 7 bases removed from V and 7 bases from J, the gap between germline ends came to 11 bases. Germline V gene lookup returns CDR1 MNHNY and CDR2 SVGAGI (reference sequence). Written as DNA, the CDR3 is TGTGCCAGCACGGAGTCTCGGCAGCCCCAGCATTTT. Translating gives CASTESRQPQHF.

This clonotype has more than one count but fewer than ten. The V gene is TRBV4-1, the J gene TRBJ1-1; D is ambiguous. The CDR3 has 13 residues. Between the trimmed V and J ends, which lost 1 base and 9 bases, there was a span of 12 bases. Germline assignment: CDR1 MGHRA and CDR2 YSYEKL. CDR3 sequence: CASSQVRKEKAFF. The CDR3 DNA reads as TGCGCCAGCAGCCAAGTTAGGAAGGAGAAAGCTTTCTTT.

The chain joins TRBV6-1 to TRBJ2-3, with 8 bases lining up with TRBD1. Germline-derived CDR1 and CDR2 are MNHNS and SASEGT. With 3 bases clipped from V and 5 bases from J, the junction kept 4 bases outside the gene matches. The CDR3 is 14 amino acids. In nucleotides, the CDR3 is TGTGCCAGCAGTGACAGGGGGCGTGGAGATACGCAGTATTTT. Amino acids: CASSDRGRGDTQYF.

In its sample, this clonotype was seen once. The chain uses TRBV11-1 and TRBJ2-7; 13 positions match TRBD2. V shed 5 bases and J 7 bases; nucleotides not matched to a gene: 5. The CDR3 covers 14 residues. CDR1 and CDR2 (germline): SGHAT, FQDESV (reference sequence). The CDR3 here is CASSLGLAGEEQYF. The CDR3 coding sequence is TGTGCCAGCAGCCTCGGACTAGCGGGAGAAGAGCAGTACTTC.

The CDR3 reads CSVEAARGTYEQYF. The CDR3 coding sequence is TGCAGCGTTGAAGCAGCGAGGGGGACCTACGAGCAGTACTTC. The rearrangement joins TRBV29-1 to TRBJ2-7; tentatively, D is TRBD1 (6 bases). From germline, CDR1 is SQVTM and CDR2 ANQGSEA. There are 14 residues in the CDR3. Trimming removed 1 base at V and 2 bases at J, with 12 bases between.

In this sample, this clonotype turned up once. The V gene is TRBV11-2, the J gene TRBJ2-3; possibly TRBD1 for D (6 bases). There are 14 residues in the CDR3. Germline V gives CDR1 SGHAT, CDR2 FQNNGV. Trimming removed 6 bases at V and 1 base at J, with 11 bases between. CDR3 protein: CASRRQARTDTQYF. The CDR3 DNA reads TGTGCCAGCAGGCGACAGGCCCGCACAGATACGCAGTATTTT. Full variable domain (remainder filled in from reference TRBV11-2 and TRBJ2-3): EAGVAQSPRYKIIEKRQSVAFWCNPISGHATLYWYQQILGQGPKLLIQFQNNGVVDDSQLPKDRFSAERLKGVDSTLKIQPAKLEDSAVYLCASRRQARTDTQYFGPGTRLTVL.

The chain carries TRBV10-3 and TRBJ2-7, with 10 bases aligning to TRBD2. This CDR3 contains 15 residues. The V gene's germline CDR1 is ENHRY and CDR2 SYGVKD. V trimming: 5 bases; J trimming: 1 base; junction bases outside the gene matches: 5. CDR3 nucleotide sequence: TGTGCCATCAGTTCACCTAGCGGGGGTTCCTACGAGCAGTACTTC. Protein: CAISSPSGGSYEQYF.